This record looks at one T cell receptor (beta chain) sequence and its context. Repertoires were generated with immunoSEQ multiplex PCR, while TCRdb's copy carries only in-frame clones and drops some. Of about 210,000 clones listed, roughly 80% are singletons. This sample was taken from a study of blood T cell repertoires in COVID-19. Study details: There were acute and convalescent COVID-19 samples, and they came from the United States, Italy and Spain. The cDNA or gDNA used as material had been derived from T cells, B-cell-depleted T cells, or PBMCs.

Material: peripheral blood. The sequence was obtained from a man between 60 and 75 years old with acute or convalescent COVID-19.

Here the CDR3 DNA reads TGCAGCGTTGTCCCGAATCCAGAGGGACAGCTGATGAACACTGAAGCTTTCTTT. Amino acid sequence: CSVVPNPEGQLMNTEAFF. The chain has TRBV29-1 and TRBJ1-1; TRBD1 agrees at 7 bases. Germline V gene lookup returns CDR1 SQVTM and CDR2 ANQGSEA. V dropped 4 bases and J dropped 0; count of bases not matched to a gene: 17. The CDR3 has 18 amino acids. Filled out from reference TRBV29-1 and TRBJ1-1, the complete variable domain reads SAVISQKPSRDICQRGTSLTIQCQVDSQVTMMFWYRQQPGQSLTLIATANQGSEATYESGFVIDKFPISRPNLTFSTLTVSNMSPEDSSIYLCSVVPNPEGQLMNTEAFFGQGTRLTVV.